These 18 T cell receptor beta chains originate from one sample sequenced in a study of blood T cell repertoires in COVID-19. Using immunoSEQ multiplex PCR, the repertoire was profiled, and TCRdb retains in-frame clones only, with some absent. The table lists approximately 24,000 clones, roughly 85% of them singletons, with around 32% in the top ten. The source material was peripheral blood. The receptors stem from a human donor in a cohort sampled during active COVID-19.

CDR3 sequence reads: CASSLGVMRERDNEQFF. The CDR3, as DNA: TGTGCCAGCAGCTTAGGAGTTATGCGGGAGAGGGACAATGAGCAGTTCTTC. The chain combines TRBV7-8 with TRBJ2-1, with 7 bases lining up with TRBD2. From germline, CDR1 is SGHVS and CDR2 FQNEAQ. This CDR3 is 17 amino acids long. V lost 1 base and J lost 5; bases outside the gene matches: 11.

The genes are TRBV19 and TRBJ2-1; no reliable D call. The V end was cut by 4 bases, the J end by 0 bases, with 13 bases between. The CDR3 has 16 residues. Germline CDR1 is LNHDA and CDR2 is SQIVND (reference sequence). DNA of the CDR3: TGTGCCAGTAGTAGGTCAACCGAGAACTCCTACAATGAGCAGTTCTTC. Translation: CASSRSTENSYNEQFF.

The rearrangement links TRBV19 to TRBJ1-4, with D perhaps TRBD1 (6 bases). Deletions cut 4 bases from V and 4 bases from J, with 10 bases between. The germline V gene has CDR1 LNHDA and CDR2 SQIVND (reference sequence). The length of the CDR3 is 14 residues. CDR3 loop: CASSTDSINEKLFF. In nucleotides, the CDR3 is TGTGCCAGTAGTACGGACAGTATTAATGAAAAACTGTTTTTT.

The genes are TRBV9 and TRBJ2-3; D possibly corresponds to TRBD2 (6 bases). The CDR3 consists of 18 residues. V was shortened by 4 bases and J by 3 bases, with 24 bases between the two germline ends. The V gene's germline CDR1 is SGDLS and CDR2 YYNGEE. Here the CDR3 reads CASSPRPGVDGGTDTQYF. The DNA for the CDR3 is TGTGCCAGCAGCCCACGCCCTGGGGTGGACGGGGGTACAGATACGCAGTATTTT.

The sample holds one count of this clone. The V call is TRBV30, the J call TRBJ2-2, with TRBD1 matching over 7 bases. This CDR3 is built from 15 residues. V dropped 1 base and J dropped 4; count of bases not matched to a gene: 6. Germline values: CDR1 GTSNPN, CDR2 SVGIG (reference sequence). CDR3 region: CAWSGRQGGTGELFF. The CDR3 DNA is TGTGCCTGGAGTGGTAGACAGGGTGGCACCGGGGAGCTGTTTTTT.

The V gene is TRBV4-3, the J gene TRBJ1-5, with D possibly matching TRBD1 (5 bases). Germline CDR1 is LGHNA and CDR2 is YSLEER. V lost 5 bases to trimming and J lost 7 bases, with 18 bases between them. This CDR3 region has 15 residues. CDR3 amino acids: CASSEGVAGAQPQHF. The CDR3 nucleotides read TGCGCCAGCAGCGAAGGGGTGGCAGGTGCCCAGCCCCAGCATTTT.

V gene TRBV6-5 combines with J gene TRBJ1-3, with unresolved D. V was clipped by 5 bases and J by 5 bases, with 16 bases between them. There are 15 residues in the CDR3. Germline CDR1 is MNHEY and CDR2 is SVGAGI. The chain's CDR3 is CASSPYPSVRNTIYF. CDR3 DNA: TGTGCCAGCAGTCCCTACCCCTCCGTCCGAAACACCATATATTTT.

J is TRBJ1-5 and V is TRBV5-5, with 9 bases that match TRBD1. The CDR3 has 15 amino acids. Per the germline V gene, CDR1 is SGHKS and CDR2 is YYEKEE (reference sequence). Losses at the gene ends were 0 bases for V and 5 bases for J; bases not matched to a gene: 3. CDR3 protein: CASSLGGQGHQPQHF. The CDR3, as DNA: TGTGCCAGCAGCTTGGGGGGACAGGGCCATCAGCCCCAGCATTTT.

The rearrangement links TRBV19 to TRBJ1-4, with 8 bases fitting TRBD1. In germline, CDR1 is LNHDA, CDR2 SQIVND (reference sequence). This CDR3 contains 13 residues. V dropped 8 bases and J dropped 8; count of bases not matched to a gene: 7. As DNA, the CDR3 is TGTGCCAGTGAAGACAGGGGAAGAGAAAAACTGTTTTTT. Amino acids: CASEDRGREKLFF.

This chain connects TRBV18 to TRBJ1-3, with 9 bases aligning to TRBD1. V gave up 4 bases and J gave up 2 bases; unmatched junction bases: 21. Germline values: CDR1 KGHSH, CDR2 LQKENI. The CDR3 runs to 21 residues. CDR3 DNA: TGTGCCAGCTCACGACAAACCGGGACAGGGAGTCAGATTATTGCTGGAAACACCATATATTTT. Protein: CASSRQTGTGSQIIAGNTIYF.

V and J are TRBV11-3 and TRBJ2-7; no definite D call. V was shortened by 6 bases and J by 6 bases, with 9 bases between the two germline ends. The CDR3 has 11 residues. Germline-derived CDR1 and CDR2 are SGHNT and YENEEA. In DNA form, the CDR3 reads TGTGCCAGCAGAGCCCCCATCGAGCAGTACTTC. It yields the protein CASRAPIEQYF.

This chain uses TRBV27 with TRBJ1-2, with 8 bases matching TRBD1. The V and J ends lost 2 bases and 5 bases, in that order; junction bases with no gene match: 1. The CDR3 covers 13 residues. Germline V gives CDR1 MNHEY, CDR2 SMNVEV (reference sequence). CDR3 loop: CASSLGQGYGYTF. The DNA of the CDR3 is TGTGCCAGCAGTTTAGGACAGGGATATGGCTACACCTTC.

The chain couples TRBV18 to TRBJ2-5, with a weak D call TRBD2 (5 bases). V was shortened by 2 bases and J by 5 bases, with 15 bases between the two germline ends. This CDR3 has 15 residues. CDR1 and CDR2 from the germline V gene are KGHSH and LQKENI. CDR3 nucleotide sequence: TGTGCCAGCTCACCAAATCTGGGAGAACGGGAGACCCAGTACTTC. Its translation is CASSPNLGERETQYF.

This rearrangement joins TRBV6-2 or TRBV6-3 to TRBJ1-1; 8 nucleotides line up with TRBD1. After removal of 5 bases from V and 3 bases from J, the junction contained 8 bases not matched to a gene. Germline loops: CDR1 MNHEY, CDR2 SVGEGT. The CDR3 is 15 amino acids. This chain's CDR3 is CASSKRTGWDTEAFF. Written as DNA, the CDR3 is TGTGCCAGCAGTAAACGGACAGGGTGGGACACTGAAGCTTTCTTT.

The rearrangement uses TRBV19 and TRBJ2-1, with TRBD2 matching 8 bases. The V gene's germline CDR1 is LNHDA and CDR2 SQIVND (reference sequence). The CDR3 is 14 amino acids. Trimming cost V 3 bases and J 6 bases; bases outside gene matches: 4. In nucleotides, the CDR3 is TGTGCCAGTAGTATGGGGCGGGGGGTCAATGAGCAGTTCTTC. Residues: CASSMGRGVNEQFF. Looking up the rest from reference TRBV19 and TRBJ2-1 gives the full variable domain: DGGITQSPKYLFRKEGQNVTLSCEQNLNHDAMYWYRQDPGQGLRLIYYSQIVNDFQKGDIAEGYSVSREKKESFPLTVTSAQKNPTAFYLCASSMGRGVNEQFFGPGTRLTVL.

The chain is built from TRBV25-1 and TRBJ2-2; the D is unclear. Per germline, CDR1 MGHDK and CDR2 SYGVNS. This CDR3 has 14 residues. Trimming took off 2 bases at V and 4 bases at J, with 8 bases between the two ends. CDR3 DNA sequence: TGTGCCAGCAGTGAAACCCTGAGCACCGGGGAGCTGTTTTTT. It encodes CASSETLSTGELFF.

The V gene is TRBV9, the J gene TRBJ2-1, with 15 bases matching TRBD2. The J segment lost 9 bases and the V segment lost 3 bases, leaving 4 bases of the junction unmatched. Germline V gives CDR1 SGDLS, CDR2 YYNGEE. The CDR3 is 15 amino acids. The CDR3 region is CASSGTSGGASEQFF. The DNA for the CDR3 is TGTGCCAGCAGCGGGACTAGCGGGGGGGCCTCTGAGCAGTTCTTC.

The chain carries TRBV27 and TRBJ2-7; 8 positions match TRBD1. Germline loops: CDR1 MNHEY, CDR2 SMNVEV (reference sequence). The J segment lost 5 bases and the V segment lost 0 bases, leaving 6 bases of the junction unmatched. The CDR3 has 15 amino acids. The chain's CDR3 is CASSLSVAGGDEQYF. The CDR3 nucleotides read TGTGCCAGCAGTTTATCGGTCGCAGGGGGCGACGAGCAGTACTTC.